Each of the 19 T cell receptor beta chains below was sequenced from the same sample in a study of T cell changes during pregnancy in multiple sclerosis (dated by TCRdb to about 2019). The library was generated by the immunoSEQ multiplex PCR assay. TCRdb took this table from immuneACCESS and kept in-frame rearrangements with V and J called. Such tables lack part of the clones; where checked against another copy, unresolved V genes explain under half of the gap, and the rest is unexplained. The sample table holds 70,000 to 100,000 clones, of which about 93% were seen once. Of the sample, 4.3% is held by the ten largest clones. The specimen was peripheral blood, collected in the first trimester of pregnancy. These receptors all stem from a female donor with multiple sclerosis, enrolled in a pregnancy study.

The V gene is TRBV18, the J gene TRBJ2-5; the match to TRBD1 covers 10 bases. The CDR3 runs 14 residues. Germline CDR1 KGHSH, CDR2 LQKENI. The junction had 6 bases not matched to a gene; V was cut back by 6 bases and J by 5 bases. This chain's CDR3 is CASSTDRGIETQYF. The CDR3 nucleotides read TGTGCCAGCTCCACGGACAGGGGGATCGAGACCCAGTACTTC.

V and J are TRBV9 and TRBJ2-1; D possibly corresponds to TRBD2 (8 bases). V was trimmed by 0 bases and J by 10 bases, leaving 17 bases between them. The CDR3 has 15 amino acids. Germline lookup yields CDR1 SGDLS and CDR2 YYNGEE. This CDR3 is CASSVGGTRTGEQFF. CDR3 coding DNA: TGTGCCAGCAGCGTAGGGGGGACTAGGACAGGCGAGCAGTTCTTC.

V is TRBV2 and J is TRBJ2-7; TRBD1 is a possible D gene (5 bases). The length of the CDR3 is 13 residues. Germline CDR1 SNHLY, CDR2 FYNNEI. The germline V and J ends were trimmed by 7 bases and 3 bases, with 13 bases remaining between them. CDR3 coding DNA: TGTGCCAGCATACAGGAATGGGGCTACGAGCAGTACTTC. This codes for CASIQEWGYEQYF. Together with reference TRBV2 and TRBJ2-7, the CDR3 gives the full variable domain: EPEVTQTPSHQVTQMGQEVILRCVPISNHLYFYWYRQILGQKVEFLVSFYNNEISEKSEIFDDQFSVERPDGSNFTLKIRSTKLEDSAMYFCASIQEWGYEQYFGPGTRLTVT.

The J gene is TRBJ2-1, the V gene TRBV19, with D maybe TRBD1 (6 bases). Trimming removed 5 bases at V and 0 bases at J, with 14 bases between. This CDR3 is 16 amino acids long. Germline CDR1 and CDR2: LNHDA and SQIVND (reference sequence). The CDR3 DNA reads TGTGCCAGTAGTCCGTCTGAGGGGGACTCCTACAATGAGCAGTTCTTC. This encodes CASSPSEGDSYNEQFF.

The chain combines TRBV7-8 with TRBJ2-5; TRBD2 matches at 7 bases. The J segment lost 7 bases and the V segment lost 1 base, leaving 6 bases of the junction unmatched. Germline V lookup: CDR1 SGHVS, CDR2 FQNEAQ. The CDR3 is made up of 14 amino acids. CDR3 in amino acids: CASSLEAGWVTQYF. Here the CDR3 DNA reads TGTGCCAGCAGCTTAGAAGCGGGGTGGGTGACCCAGTACTTC.

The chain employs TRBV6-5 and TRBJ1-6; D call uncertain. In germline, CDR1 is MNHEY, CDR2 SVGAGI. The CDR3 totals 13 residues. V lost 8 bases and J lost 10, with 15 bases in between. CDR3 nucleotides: TGTGCCAGCCTTCCGGGTAAAGACTCACCCCTCCACTTT. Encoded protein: CASLPGKDSPLHF.

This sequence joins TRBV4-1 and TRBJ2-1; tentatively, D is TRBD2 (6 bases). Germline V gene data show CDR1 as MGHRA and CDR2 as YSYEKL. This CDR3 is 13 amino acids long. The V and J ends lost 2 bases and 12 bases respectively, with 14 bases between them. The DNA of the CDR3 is TGCGCCAGCAGCCAAATTTCTAGCGCTGCGCAGTTCTTC. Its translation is CASSQISSAAQFF.

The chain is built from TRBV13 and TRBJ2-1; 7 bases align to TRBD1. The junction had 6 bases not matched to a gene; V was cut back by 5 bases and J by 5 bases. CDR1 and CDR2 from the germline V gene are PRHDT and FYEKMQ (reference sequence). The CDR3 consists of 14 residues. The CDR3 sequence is CASSDRDRNNEQFF. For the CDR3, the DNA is TGTGCCAGCAGCGACCGGGACAGAAACAATGAGCAGTTCTTC.

The chain's CDR3 is CASSPEGGHYNSPLHF. DNA for the CDR3: TGTGCCAGCAGCCCTGAAGGGGGACACTATAATTCACCCCTCCACTTT. The chain employs TRBV14 and TRBJ1-6; tentative D call: TRBD1 (6 bases). This CDR3 has 16 residues. Germline V gene sequence: CDR1 SGHDN, CDR2 FVKESK. V was cut by 4 bases and J by 3 bases, with 13 bases left in between.

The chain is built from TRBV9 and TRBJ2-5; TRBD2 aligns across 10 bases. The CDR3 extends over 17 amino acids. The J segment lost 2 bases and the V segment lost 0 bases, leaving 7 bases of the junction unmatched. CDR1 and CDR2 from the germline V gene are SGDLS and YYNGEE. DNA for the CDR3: TGTGCCAGCAGCGTAGACCCCAGCGGGGGGGTTCAAGAGACCCAGTACTTC. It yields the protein CASSVDPSGGVQETQYF.

The CDR3 loop reads CASSPSTQGSGTEAFF. The CDR3, as DNA: TGTGCCAGCTCACCATCCACGCAGGGGTCGGGCACTGAAGCTTTCTTT. The chain links TRBV18 to TRBJ1-1, with TRBD1 as a possible D gene (6 bases). Trimming shortened V by 2 bases and J by 4 bases, and 17 bases separated the two germline ends. CDR3 length: 16 amino acids. Germline V gene lookup returns CDR1 KGHSH and CDR2 LQKENI.

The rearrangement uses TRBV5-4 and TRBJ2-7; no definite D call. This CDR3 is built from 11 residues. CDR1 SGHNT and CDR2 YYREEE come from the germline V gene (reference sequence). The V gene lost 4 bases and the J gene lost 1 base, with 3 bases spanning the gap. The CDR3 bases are TGTGCCAGCAGCCGTTCCTACGAGCAGTACTTC. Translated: CASSRSYEQYF.

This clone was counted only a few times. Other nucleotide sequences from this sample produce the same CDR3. The CDR3 sequence: CASSVVSGGADTQYF. The CDR3 nucleotides are TGTGCCAGCAGCGTAGTAAGCGGGGGAGCAGATACGCAGTATTTT. The gene calls are TRBV9 and TRBJ2-3; 8 positions match TRBD2. The ends lost 0 bases at V and 4 bases at J; junction bases unmatched: 4. The CDR3 is 15 residues long. Germline CDR1 is SGDLS and CDR2 is YYNGEE. Combining the CDR3 with reference TRBV9 and TRBJ2-3 gives the whole variable domain DSGVTQTPKHLITATGQRVTLRCSPRSGDLSVYWYQQSLDQGLQFLIQYYNGEERAKGNILERFSAQQFPDLHSELNLSSLELGDSALYFCASSVVSGGADTQYFGPGTRLTVL.

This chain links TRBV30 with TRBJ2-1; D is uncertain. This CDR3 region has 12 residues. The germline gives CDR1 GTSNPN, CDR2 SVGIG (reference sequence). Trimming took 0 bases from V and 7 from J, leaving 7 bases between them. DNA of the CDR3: TGTGCCTGGAGTGTAACCGGGAATGAGCAGTTCTTC. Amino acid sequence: CAWSVTGNEQFF. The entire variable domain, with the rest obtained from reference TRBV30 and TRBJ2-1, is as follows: SQTIHQWPATLVQPVGSPLSLECTVEGTSNPNLYWYRQAAGRGLQLLFYSVGIGQISSEVPQNLSASRPQDRQFILSSKKLLLSDSGFYLCAWSVTGNEQFFGPGTRLTVL.

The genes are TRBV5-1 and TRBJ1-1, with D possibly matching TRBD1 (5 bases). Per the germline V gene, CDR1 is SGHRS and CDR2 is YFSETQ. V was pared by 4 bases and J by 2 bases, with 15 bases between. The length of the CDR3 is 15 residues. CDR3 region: CASSRPQGGNTEAFF. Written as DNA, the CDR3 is TGCGCCAGCAGCCGGCCCCAGGGAGGTAACACTGAAGCTTTCTTT.

CDR3 protein: CAWSSTSGVQYF. DNA for the CDR3: TGTGCCTGGAGTTCCACAAGCGGAGTTCAGTACTTC. The chain has TRBV30 and TRBJ2-4; TRBD2 might be the D (5 bases). The V gene's germline CDR1 is GTSNPN and CDR2 SVGIG (reference sequence). The CDR3 runs to 12 residues. Trimming removed 2 bases from V and 11 bases from J, with 13 bases in between.

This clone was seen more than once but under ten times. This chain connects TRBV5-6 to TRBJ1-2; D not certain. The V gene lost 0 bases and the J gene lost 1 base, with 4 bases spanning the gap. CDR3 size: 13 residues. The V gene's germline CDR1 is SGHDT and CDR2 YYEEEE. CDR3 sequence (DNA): TGTGCCAGCAGCTTGGGAGATAACTATGGCTACACCTTC. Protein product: CASSLGDNYGYTF.

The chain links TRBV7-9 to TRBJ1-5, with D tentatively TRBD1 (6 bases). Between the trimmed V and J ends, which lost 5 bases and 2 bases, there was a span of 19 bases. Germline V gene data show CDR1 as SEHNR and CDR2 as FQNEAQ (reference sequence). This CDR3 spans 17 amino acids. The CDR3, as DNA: TGTGCCAGCAGCCCTGGTAGGGGGGGCAGGGGCAATCAGCCCCAGCATTTT. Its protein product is CASSPGRGGRGNQPQHF.

The CDR3 sequence: CATAKGQGDGSGYTF. CDR3 coding DNA: TGTGCCACCGCAAAAGGACAGGGGGATGGTAGTGGCTACACCTTC. This rearrangement joins TRBV18 to TRBJ1-2; 10 bases map to TRBD1. CDR3 length: 15 amino acids. With V trimmed by 10 bases and J by 7 bases, 15 bases remained unmatched. Germline lookup yields CDR1 KGHSH and CDR2 LQKENI. Variable domain in full (rest from reference TRBV18 and TRBJ1-2): NAGVMQNPRHLVRRRGQEARLRCSPMKGHSHVYWYRQLPEEGLKFMVYLQKENIIDESGMPKERFSAEFPKEGPSILRIQQVVRGDSAAYFCATAKGQGDGSGYTFGSGTRLTVV.